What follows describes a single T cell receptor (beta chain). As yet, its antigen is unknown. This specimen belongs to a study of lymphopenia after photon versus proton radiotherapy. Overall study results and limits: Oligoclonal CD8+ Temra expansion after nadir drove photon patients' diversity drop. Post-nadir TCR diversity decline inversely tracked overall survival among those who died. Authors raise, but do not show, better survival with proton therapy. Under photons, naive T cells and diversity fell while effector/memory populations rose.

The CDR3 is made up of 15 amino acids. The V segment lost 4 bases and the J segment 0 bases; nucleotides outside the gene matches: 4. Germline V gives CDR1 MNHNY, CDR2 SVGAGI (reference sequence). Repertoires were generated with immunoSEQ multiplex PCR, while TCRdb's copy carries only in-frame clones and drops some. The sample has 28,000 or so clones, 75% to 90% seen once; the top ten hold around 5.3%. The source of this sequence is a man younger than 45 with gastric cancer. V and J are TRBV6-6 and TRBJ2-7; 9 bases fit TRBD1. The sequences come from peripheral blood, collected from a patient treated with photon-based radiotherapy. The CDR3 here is CASSLGQGFSYEQYF. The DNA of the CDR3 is TGTGCCAGCAGTTTGGGACAGGGATTCTCCTACGAGCAGTACTTC.